Presented here are 25 T cell receptor beta chains from one specimen sequenced in a study of T-cell reconstitution after alpha-beta-depleted transplantation in children. Unique molecular identifiers were incorporated during preparation of the TCRbeta library. TCRdb called the PCR reads again in MiXCR, with one record for every CDR3 protein. This repertoire shows 500,000 to 600,000 distinct CDR3 sequences, 32% found once; its top ten account for around 2.3%. The sample was PBMCs from the stem cell graft donor, taken from the stem cell graft. The receptors originated from a human donor who donated a stem cell graft to a child with aplastic anemia.

This clonotype was seen a handful of times. The CDR3 region is CSARDLGVDYNEQFF. In DNA form, the CDR3 reads TGCAGTGCTAGAGATTTGGGAGTAGACTACAATGAGCAGTTCTTC. The J gene is TRBJ2-1, the V gene TRBV20-1; D perhaps matches TRBD2 (5 bases). Germline CDR1 DFQATT, CDR2 SNEGSKA (reference sequence). V shed 0 bases and J shed 3 bases, with 12 bases lying between them. This CDR3 has 15 amino acids.

V and J are TRBV7-2 and TRBJ1-2; 10 bases line up with TRBD1. V gave up 4 bases and J gave up 5 bases; unmatched junction bases: 10. Germline V gives CDR1 SGHTA, CDR2 FQGNSA. The CDR3 extends over 16 amino acids. The CDR3 nucleotides read TGTGCCAGCAGCTCTCGACAGGGGGCAGGGCTATATGGCTACACCTTC. This encodes CASSSRQGAGLYGYTF.

This clonotype occurred a few times. J is TRBJ1-5 and V is TRBV12-3 or TRBV12-4; perhaps TRBD1 as D (5 bases). The CDR3 sequence is 14 residues long. V lost 3 bases and J lost 6, with 12 bases in between. The CDR3 is CASSFVQASQPQHF. The CDR3 region has the DNA TGTGCCAGCAGTTTTGTACAGGCTAGTCAGCCCCAGCATTTT.

V is TRBV7-9 and J is TRBJ2-5; D is unresolved. Trimming left V 7 bases short and J 2 bases short, with 8 bases between. CDR3 size: 12 residues. CDR1 is SEHNR and CDR2 is FQNEAQ in the germline V gene (reference sequence). The DNA of the CDR3 is TGTGCCAGCACCCAACAACAAGAGACCCAGTACTTC. This encodes CASTQQQETQYF.

This clonotype has more than one count but fewer than ten. The chain joins TRBV5-6 to TRBJ2-3, with 10 bases aligning to TRBD1. Germline V gene sequence: CDR1 SGHDT, CDR2 YYEEEE. This CDR3 region has 16 residues. Losses at the gene ends were 4 bases for V and 4 bases for J; bases not matched to a gene: 9. CDR3 sequence reads: CASSLAGQGPPDTQYF. CDR3 bases: TGTGCCAGCAGCCTGGCGGGACAGGGGCCCCCAGATACGCAGTATTTT.

This clonotype was detected a few times. The V gene is TRBV20-1, the J gene TRBJ1-1, with 12 bases fitting TRBD1. The V gene's germline CDR1 is DFQATT and CDR2 SNEGSKA (reference sequence). The length of the CDR3 is 19 residues. The J segment lost 5 bases and the V segment lost 3 bases, leaving 19 bases of the junction unmatched. The CDR3 is CSARRDRGLFGYGKTEAFF. In DNA, the CDR3 is TGCAGTGCTAGGAGGGACAGGGGGCTGTTTGGTTATGGGAAAACTGAAGCTTTCTTT.

This rearrangement joins TRBV19 to TRBJ1-6, with a weak D call TRBD1 (6 bases). With 6 bases removed from V and 5 bases from J, the gap between germline ends came to 14 bases. There are 15 residues in the CDR3. Germline assignment: CDR1 LNHDA and CDR2 SQIVND (reference sequence). The CDR3 coding sequence is TGTGCCAGTAGCCTCTCAGGGGTTAATAATTCACCCCTCCACTTT. Translated: CASSLSGVNNSPLHF.

The chain carries TRBV20-1 and TRBJ2-3; D unresolved. CDR1 and CDR2 from the germline V gene are DFQATT and SNEGSKA (reference sequence). The CDR3 sequence is 16 residues long. Trimming took off 5 bases at V and 0 bases at J, with 18 bases between the two ends. CDR3 coding DNA: TGCAGTGCTTCCCCCATGATGGATTCTAGCACAGATACGCAGTATTTT. It is translated as CSASPMMDSSTDTQYF.

Only a few counts were recorded for this clonotype. The V gene is TRBV29-1, the J gene TRBJ1-5; D not resolved. Trimming pared 4 bases from V and 0 bases from J, leaving 7 bases between. The V gene's germline CDR1 is SQVTM and CDR2 ANQGSEA. The CDR3 covers 13 residues. Here the CDR3 reads CSVGRDSNQPQHF. Here the CDR3 DNA reads TGCAGCGTTGGAAGGGATAGCAATCAGCCCCAGCATTTT.

The J gene is TRBJ1-2, the V gene TRBV14; D possibly corresponds to TRBD1 (6 bases). The V and J ends lost 6 bases and 2 bases respectively, with 16 bases between them. The CDR3 sequence is 15 residues long. Germline CDR1 reads SGHDN; CDR2 reads FVKESK. The chain's CDR3 is CASSPNRDKNYGYTF. In DNA, the CDR3 is TGTGCCAGCAGTCCAAACAGGGATAAGAACTATGGCTACACCTTC.

This clonotype has only a few counts. J is TRBJ2-6 and V is TRBV20-1, with unresolved D. The CDR3 runs to 14 residues. The germline V and J ends were trimmed by 3 bases and 0 bases, with 6 bases remaining between them. Germline V gene lookup returns CDR1 DFQATT and CDR2 SNEGSKA (reference sequence). The CDR3 nucleotides read TGCAGTGCTAGCGGTACCTCTGGGGCCAACGTCCTGACTTTC. Protein: CSASGTSGANVLTF.

The chain recombines TRBV25-1 with TRBJ1-1, with 7 bases matching TRBD1. The CDR3 has 14 amino acids. Germline values: CDR1 MGHDK, CDR2 SYGVNS. V gave up 7 bases and J gave up 6 bases; unmatched junction bases: 11. In DNA, the CDR3 is TGTGCCAGCACCACAATAGGACAGGCCGCTGAAGCTTTCTTT. It yields the protein CASTTIGQAAEAFF.

This clonotype was counted between two and nine times. This chain uses TRBV12-3 or TRBV12-4 with TRBJ1-1, with 7 bases lining up with TRBD1. Trimming at V came to 6 bases and at J to 0 bases, leaving 1 base not matched to a gene. The length of the CDR3 is 13 residues. CDR3 DNA: TGTGCCAGCAGAGGGACAGTGAACACTGAAGCTTTCTTT. Its translation: CASRGTVNTEAFF.

This clonotype was recorded a few times. The chain combines TRBV11-3 with TRBJ1-6; possible D gene TRBD1, 6 bases. The CDR3 spans 14 residues. With 4 bases removed from V and 8 bases from J, the gap between germline ends came to 12 bases. The V gene's germline CDR1 is SGHNT and CDR2 YENEEA. CDR3 protein: CASSSDSTHSPLHF. CDR3 in DNA: TGTGCCAGCAGCTCGGACAGCACCCATTCACCCCTCCACTTT.

Only one count was recorded for this clonotype. The V call is TRBV20-1, the J call TRBJ1-1; maybe TRBD1 (6 bases). The length of the CDR3 is 16 residues. Trimming pared 6 bases from V and 1 base from J, leaving 21 bases between. The germline V gene encodes CDR1 DFQATT and CDR2 SNEGSKA (reference sequence). Here the CDR3 reads CSAFSLLQGWNTEAFF. DNA of the CDR3: TGCAGTGCCTTCTCTCTATTACAGGGCTGGAACACTGAAGCTTTCTTT.

The chain is built from TRBV3-1 and TRBJ2-2; 10 nucleotides match TRBD2. The CDR3 contains 16 residues. Germline CDR1 LGHDT, CDR2 YNNKEL (reference sequence). J lost 5 bases, V lost 4 bases, and 7 bases had no gene match. The CDR3 DNA sequence: TGTGCCAGCAGCCTGGGGCCTAGCGGGAGAACCGGGGAGCTGTTTTTT. Encoded protein: CASSLGPSGRTGELFF.

This clonotype showed up just a few times. The chain recombines TRBV6-1 with TRBJ1-6; tentative D call: TRBD1 (6 bases). Germline V CDR1 and CDR2: MNHNS, SASEGT. V gave up 6 bases and J gave up 8 bases, with 20 bases separating them. The CDR3 contains 16 residues. CDR3 nucleotide sequence: TGTGCCAGCAGATCGCAACAGGGTAGGAACGATTCACCCCTCCACTTT. Its protein is CASRSQQGRNDSPLHF.

There are a few counts of this clonotype. The rearrangement joins TRBV29-1 to TRBJ1-2; 8 nucleotides line up with TRBD1. Germline loops: CDR1 SQVTM, CDR2 ANQGSEA. The CDR3 is made up of 11 amino acids. The J segment lost 8 bases and the V segment lost 6 bases, leaving 5 bases of the junction unmatched. The CDR3 protein is CSVRTGLGYTF. The CDR3 region has the DNA TGCAGCGTGAGGACAGGGCTGGGCTACACCTTC.

The CDR3 DNA sequence: TGCGCCAGCAGCTTGGGTAATTGGGAGACTGAAGCTTTCTTT. The encoded protein is CASSLGNWETEAFF. This sequence joins TRBV5-1 and TRBJ1-1; D is undetermined. The CDR3 has 14 amino acids. Trimming pared 0 bases from V and 5 bases from J, leaving 11 bases between. Per germline, CDR1 SGHRS and CDR2 YFSETQ.

This clonotype has more than one count but fewer than ten. V usage is TRBV5-6 and J usage is TRBJ1-4; 7 nucleotides align to TRBD1. The CDR3 length is 13 residues. CDR1 is SGHDT, CDR2 YYEEEE, per germline. With V trimmed by 4 bases and J by 8 bases, 5 bases remained unmatched. DNA of the CDR3: TGTGCCAGCAGCCCCGGGACAGAAGAAAAACTGTTTTTT. Residues: CASSPGTEEKLFF. Variable domain in full (rest from reference TRBV5-6 and TRBJ1-4): DAGVTQSPTHLIKTRGQQVTLRCSPKSGHDTVSWYQQALGQGPQFIFQYYEEEERQRGNFPDRFSGHQFPNYSSELNVNALLLGDSALYLCASSPGTEEKLFFGSGTQLSVL.

V is TRBV28 and J is TRBJ2-1; weak D call: TRBD2 (6 bases). The V end lost 7 bases, the J end lost 5 bases, and 15 bases lay between the germline ends. This CDR3 is 14 amino acids long. Germline values: CDR1 MDHEN, CDR2 SYDVKM. In DNA, the CDR3 is TGTGCCAGCAATCAAGCGGGTCCTGACAATGAGCAGTTCTTC. Protein: CASNQAGPDNEQFF. The full variable domain, completed using reference TRBV28 and TRBJ2-1, is DVKVTQSSRYLVKRTGEKVFLECVQDMDHENMFWYRQDPGLGLRLIYFSYDVKMKEKGDIPEGYSVSREKKERFSLILESASTNQTSMYLCASNQAGPDNEQFFGPGTRLTVL.

The CDR3 loop is CSVGVRKLKNTEAFF. Written as DNA, the CDR3 is TGCAGCGTTGGGGTCAGGAAACTAAAGAACACTGAAGCTTTCTTT. This sequence joins TRBV29-1 and TRBJ1-1; D gene ambiguous. Germline V gene lookup returns CDR1 SQVTM and CDR2 ANQGSEA. With 4 bases removed from V and 1 base from J, the gap between germline ends came to 16 bases. The CDR3 loop spans 15 amino acids.

The V gene is TRBV12-3 or TRBV12-4, the J gene TRBJ1-3, with 7 nucleotides matching TRBD1. This CDR3 region has 18 residues. Trimming cost V 0 bases and J 0 bases; bases outside gene matches: 8. The CDR3 protein is CASSLASTGSSSGNTIYF. The CDR3 DNA sequence: TGTGCCAGCAGTTTAGCCTCGACAGGGTCCAGCTCTGGAAACACCATATATTTT.

The V gene is TRBV19, the J gene TRBJ1-1; 7 bases are shared with TRBD1. Germline lookup yields CDR1 LNHDA and CDR2 SQIVND (reference sequence). The CDR3 spans 9 residues. In DNA, the CDR3 is TGTGCTACAGGGGCTGGGGCTTTCTTT. Translated, it gives CATGAGAFF.

This clonotype was seen a handful of times. The chain links TRBV12-3 or TRBV12-4 to TRBJ1-1, with TRBD1 as a possible D gene (6 bases). This CDR3 is built from 15 residues. V lost 2 bases to trimming and J lost 0 bases, with 10 bases between them. For the CDR3, the DNA is TGTGCCAGCAGTTTACCCCCAGGGGTGAACACTGAAGCTTTCTTT. It translates to CASSLPPGVNTEAFF.